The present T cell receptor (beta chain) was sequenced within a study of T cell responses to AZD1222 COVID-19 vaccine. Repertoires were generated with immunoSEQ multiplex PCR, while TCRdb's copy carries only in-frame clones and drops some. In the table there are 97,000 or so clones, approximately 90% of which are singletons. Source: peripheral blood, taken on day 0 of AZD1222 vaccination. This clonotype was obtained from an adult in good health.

The CDR3 region has the DNA TGTGCCAGCAGCCTTTCCGGGTACGAGCAGTACTTC. Its translation is CASSLSGYEQYF. This sequence joins TRBV7-2 and TRBJ2-7, with D uncertain. The ends were cut back, 5 bases at V and 4 bases at J, with 9 bases in the middle. Per the germline V gene, CDR1 is SGHTA and CDR2 is FQGNSA. The length of the CDR3 is 12 residues.